The 4 T cell receptor beta chains listed next were all sequenced from one sample in a study of blood T cells in healthy people across ages. A second PCR, run for about 7 to 11 cycles, used a sample-barcoded 5' primer plus a J-beta primer mix. One entry per CDR3 protein results from TCRdb running MiXCR on the 5' RACE reads. The sample yields about 1 million distinct CDR3 sequences, less than 50% seen once. The sequencing input was blood. The receptors originated from a woman aged 55-70 years in good health.

V and J are TRBV11-2 and TRBJ2-5; the D gene is possibly TRBD2 (6 bases). Germline CDR1 SGHAT, CDR2 FQNNGV. V was clipped by 0 bases and J by 11 bases, with 16 bases between them. The length of the CDR3 is 14 residues. This chain's CDR3 is CASSLDPGANEQYF. Here the CDR3 DNA reads TGTGCCAGCAGCTTAGACCCGGGAGCAAATGAGCAGTACTTC.

The chain joins TRBV6-2 or TRBV6-3 to TRBJ2-3; 9 bases match TRBD2. Germline CDR1 reads MNHEY; CDR2 reads SVGEGT. V shed 5 bases, J shed 8 bases, and the junction held 5 bases outside the gene matches. The CDR3 sequence is 13 residues long. The CDR3 DNA reads TGTGCCAGCAGTCCTTCGACTAGCGGTACGCAGTATTTT. It yields the protein CASSPSTSGTQYF.

This clonotype was counted between two and nine times. The chain joins TRBV27 to TRBJ2-7; 11 bases line up with TRBD1. V lost 0 bases to trimming and J lost 6 bases; unmatched junction nucleotides: 4. The CDR3 is made up of 15 amino acids. Germline V lookup: CDR1 MNHEY, CDR2 SMNVEV (reference sequence). DNA of the CDR3: TGTGCCAGCAGTTTATCATGGGGGACAGGGGGCGAGCAGTACTTC. Translated: CASSLSWGTGGEQYF.

A single count supports this clonotype. V and J are TRBV7-9 and TRBJ1-1; D possibly corresponds to TRBD1 (5 bases). Trimming pared 1 base from V and 10 bases from J, leaving 16 bases between. Germline assignment: CDR1 SEHNR and CDR2 FQNEAQ (reference sequence). CDR3 length: 14 residues. The CDR3 sequence: CASSLEVGGGRAFF. In DNA form, the CDR3 reads TGTGCCAGCAGCTTAGAGGTCGGGGGAGGAAGAGCTTTCTTT.